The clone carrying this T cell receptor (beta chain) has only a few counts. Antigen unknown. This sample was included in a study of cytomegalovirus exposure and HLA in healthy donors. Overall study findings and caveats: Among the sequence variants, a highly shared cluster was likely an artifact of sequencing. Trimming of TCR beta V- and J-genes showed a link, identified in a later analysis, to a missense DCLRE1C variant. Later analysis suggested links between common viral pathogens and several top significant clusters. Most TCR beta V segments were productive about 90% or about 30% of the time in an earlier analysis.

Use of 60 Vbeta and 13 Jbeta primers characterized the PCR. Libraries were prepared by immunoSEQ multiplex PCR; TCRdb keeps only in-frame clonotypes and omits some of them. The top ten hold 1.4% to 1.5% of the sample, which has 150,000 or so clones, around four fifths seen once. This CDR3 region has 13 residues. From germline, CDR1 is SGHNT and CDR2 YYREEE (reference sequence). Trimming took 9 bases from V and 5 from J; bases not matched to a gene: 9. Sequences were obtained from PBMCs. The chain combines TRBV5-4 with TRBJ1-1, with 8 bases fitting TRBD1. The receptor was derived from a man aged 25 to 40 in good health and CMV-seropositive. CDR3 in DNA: TGTGCCACTCGATTTGACAGGGGAACTGAAGCTTTCTTT. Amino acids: CATRFDRGTEAFF.